This T cell receptor beta chain was retrieved from a study of Ad26.COV2.S vaccination and SARS-CoV-2 variants. On this clone: The antigen remains unidentified.

Notes on the study in general: Measures of TCR breadth and depth may have fallen short of total T cell responses.

Stated treatment: 19 received Ad26.COV2.S at low or high dose, single or two shots; a few received placebo; per-sample allocation not given. Day 63 after the first vaccine or placebo injection was the time point for sampling. CDR3 length equals 14 residues. V gave up 2 bases and J gave up 4 bases; unmatched junction bases: 0. From germline, CDR1 is MNHEY and CDR2 SVGAGI. Using immunoSEQ multiplex PCR, the repertoire was profiled, and TCRdb retains in-frame clones only, with some absent. The table records 300,000 to 400,000 clones, roughly 84% of them present only once. The material sequenced was peripheral blood, taken in a trial of Ad26.COV2.S vaccine versus placebo. This sequence joins TRBV6-5 and TRBJ1-3; 9 bases map to TRBD1. The TCR sequence derives from a person aged 18-65 years who received the Ad26.COV2.S COVID-19 vaccine or a placebo. DNA for the CDR3: TGTGCCAGCAGTTACGGACAGGGGGGAAACACCATATATTTT. It translates to CASSYGQGGNTIYF.